A selection of T cell receptor beta chains follows, all from one sample in a study of identical twins. A single record per CDR3 protein comes from TCRdb applying MiXCR to the 5' RACE reads. This table holds over 600,000 distinct CDR3 sequences, approximately 22% found once. The sample also formed part of further work on T cells expressing NK-cell markers.

Sequenced: PBMCs. These receptors all come from a young woman in good health. Both conserved end residues are part of each CDR3. The D gene is left open where the match is weak. For some rows the clone size is stated as once, few or many, or as a class when expanded; others skip it.

abundance	d_gene	v_gene	j_gene	CDR3aa	CDR3nt
.	.	TRBV14	TRBJ1-1	CASSQEVPWGGTEAFF	TGTGCCAGCAGCCAAGAAGTTCCTTGGGGAGGCACTGAAGCTTTCTTT
many	.	TRBV12-3/TRBV12-4	TRBJ1-1	CASSLSEAFF	TGTGCCAGCAGTTTGAGTGAAGCTTTCTTT
few	.	TRBV3-1	TRBJ2-7	CASFPRGLGVIPYEQYF	TGTGCCAGCTTTCCTAGGGGACTTGGGGTCATTCCCTACGAGCAGTACTTC
few	.	TRBV5-1	TRBJ2-5	CASSLDFSDKETQYF	TGCGCCAGCAGCTTGGATTTTAGCGACAAAGAGACCCAGTACTTC
.	.	TRBV29-1	TRBJ2-5	CSVGSRLARRQETQYF	TGCAGCGTTGGAAGCCGGCTAGCGAGACGTCAAGAGACCCAGTACTTC
.	.	TRBV7-7	TRBJ2-2	CASSLASGLNTGELFF	TGTGCCAGCAGCTTAGCGAGCGGGTTAAACACCGGGGAGCTGTTTTTT
few	TRBD1	TRBV12-3/TRBV12-4	TRBJ1-5	CASSFGQAVGQPQHF	TGTGCCAGCAGTTTCGGACAGGCGGTTGGGCAGCCCCAGCATTTT
.	.	TRBV6-5	TRBJ1-5	CASSYYGGANQPQHF	TGTGCCAGCAGTTACTACGGTGGAGCCAATCAGCCCCAGCATTTT
few	.	TRBV11-2	TRBJ2-7	CASSSVAEQYF	TGTGCCAGCAGCTCCGTAGCCGAGCAGTACTTC
.	.	TRBV29-1	TRBJ1-2	CSVERGGKSYTF	TGCAGCGTTGAGCGGGGAGGGAAGAGCTACACTTTC
.	.	TRBV29-1	TRBJ2-7	CSVDPGGLGEQYF	TGCAGCGTTGACCCTGGGGGTCTTGGCGAGCAGTACTTC
.	TRBD2	TRBV10-3	TRBJ2-5	CAISEMGRGSRETQYF	TGTGCCATCAGTGAGATGGGGCGGGGGTCGAGAGAGACCCAGTACTTC
.	.	TRBV6-1	TRBJ2-6	CASSRGPSGANVLTF	TGTGCCAGCAGCAGGGGACCCTCTGGGGCCAACGTCCTGACTTTC
few	TRBD1	TRBV5-1	TRBJ1-1	CASSRSVTGAGDTEAFF	TGCGCCAGCAGCCGAAGTGTGACAGGGGCCGGCGACACTGAAGCTTTCTTT
.	TRBD2	TRBV11-1	TRBJ2-2	CASSGPGLAGGPSNTGELFF	TGTGCCAGCAGCGGACCGGGACTAGCGGGAGGGCCGTCGAACACCGGGGAGCTGTTTTTT
few	.	TRBV11-2	TRBJ2-5	CASSWASETQYF	TGTGCCAGCAGCTGGGCCAGTGAGACCCAGTACTTC
.	.	TRBV9	TRBJ1-2	CASSVAENYGYTF	TGTGCCAGCAGCGTAGCAGAGAACTATGGCTACACCTTC
few	TRBD2	TRBV27	TRBJ2-7	CASSSTGTTRWEQYF	TGTGCCAGCAGTTCCACCGGGACTACTCGTTGGGAGCAGTACTTC
many	TRBD1	TRBV7-2	TRBJ1-2	CASRPTGGVYGYTF	TGTGCCAGCAGGCCTACAGGGGGCGTTTATGGCTACACCTTC
few	.	TRBV20-1	TRBJ2-1	CSARDRGSEQFF	TGCAGTGCTAGAGATCGTGGAAGTGAGCAGTTCTTC
.	TRBD2	TRBV6-1	TRBJ2-2	CASTTRGGGGRGAGELFF	TGTGCCAGCACCACGAGGGGAGGAGGCGGGAGAGGGGCGGGGGAGCTGTTTTTT
.	.	TRBV11-2	TRBJ2-1	CASRRIDRGLNNEQFF	TGTGCCAGCAGAAGGATTGACCGGGGGCTCAACAATGAGCAGTTCTTC
many	.	TRBV29-1	TRBJ2-1	CSVEDLALRAYNEQFF	TGCAGCGTTGAAGACCTTGCTCTTAGGGCCTACAATGAGCAGTTCTTC
.	.	TRBV5-1	TRBJ2-3	CASSQESLGDTQYF	TGCGCCAGCAGCCAGGAATCCTTGGGGGATACGCAGTATTTT
.	.	TRBV20-1	TRBJ1-3	CSARPVGGNTIYF	TGCAGTGCCCGGCCAGTCGGAGGAAACACCATATATTTT
.	.	TRBV12-3/TRBV12-4	TRBJ1-2	CASSFYRGNYGYTF	TGTGCCAGCAGTTTCTACCGGGGGAACTATGGCTACACCTTC
many	TRBD1	TRBV5-1	TRBJ2-7	CASSERTGYSYEQYF	TGCGCCAGCAGTGAAAGGACAGGGTACTCCTACGAGCAGTACTTC
few	.	TRBV6-5	TRBJ2-2	CASSYSMSGSGELFF	TGTGCCAGCAGTTACTCGATGTCCGGTTCCGGGGAGCTGTTTTTT
.	.	TRBV12-3/TRBV12-4	TRBJ2-1	CASSPPGWADNEQFF	TGTGCCAGCAGTCCCCCAGGCTGGGCGGACAATGAGCAGTTCTTC
many	.	TRBV24-1	TRBJ2-6	CATSDLAGVLTF	TGTGCCACCAGTGATTTGGCGGGGGTCCTGACTTTC
.	TRBD2	TRBV7-8	TRBJ2-3	CASSPRRAGGPGTDTQYF	TGTGCCAGCAGCCCACGGCGAGCGGGAGGGCCCGGCACAGATACGCAGTATTTT
few	.	TRBV12-3/TRBV12-4	TRBJ2-2	CASSFSQGSGELFF	TGTGCCAGCAGTTTCTCTCAGGGAAGTGGGGAGCTGTTTTTT
.	TRBD2	TRBV20-1	TRBJ2-7	CSAEGTIPYEQYF	TGCAGTGCCGAGGGGACTATCCCCTACGAGCAGTACTTC
few	.	TRBV3-1	TRBJ2-1	CASSQEVGRQQFF	TGTGCCAGCAGCCAAGAGGTGGGAAGGCAGCAGTTCTTC
.	.	TRBV20-1	TRBJ2-2	CSAKVLGFGGELFF	TGCAGTGCTAAGGTGCTGGGTTTTGGTGGGGAGCTGTTTTTT
many	.	TRBV18	TRBJ2-7	CASSSIDGLGNEQYF	TGTGCCAGCTCATCCATCGACGGGTTGGGGAACGAGCAGTACTTC
.	.	TRBV20-1	TRBJ2-7	CSARDIGENSYEQYF	TGCAGTGCTAGAGATATAGGGGAAAACTCCTACGAGCAGTACTTC
few	.	TRBV5-1	TRBJ1-2	CASSLAYTGNYGYTF	TGCGCCAGCAGCTTGGCGTACACAGGGAACTATGGCTACACCTTC
.	.	TRBV9	TRBJ2-1	CASSLYYWGKQFF	TGTGCCAGCAGCCTATACTATTGGGGTAAGCAGTTCTTC
many	.	TRBV5-1	TRBJ2-7	CASSLEDTYEQYF	TGCGCCAGCAGCTTGGAGGATACCTACGAGCAGTACTTC
.	.	TRBV4-3	TRBJ2-7	CASSLTQGMYYEQYF	TGCGCCAGCAGCCTTACCCAGGGGATGTACTACGAGCAGTACTTC